Following are 32 T cell receptor beta chains from one sample sequenced in a study of response to subunit inactivated influenza vaccine. TCRdb used MiXCR to reprocess the RT-PCR reads, holding one entry per CDR3 protein. The table has roughly 620,000 distinct CDR3 sequences, 11% seen once. This sample also belongs to another study, concerning T cells expressing NK-cell markers. According to that study: It was by 5'RACE template switching with UMIs that TCR beta cDNA was made.

Here the sequenced sample was PBMCs from blood, taken on the day of vaccination. Every receptor here comes from a man in his fifties or sixties who received an inactivated influenza vaccine.

There are a few counts of this clonotype. The chain has TRBV7-9 and TRBJ2-7; TRBD2 matches 7 bases. This CDR3 is built from 15 residues. The junction had 11 bases not matched to a gene; V was cut back by 4 bases and J by 5 bases. Germline V lookup: CDR1 SEHNR, CDR2 FQNEAQ (reference sequence). This CDR3 reads CASSSGLVAGDEQYF. CDR3 coding DNA: TGTGCCAGCAGCTCTGGACTAGTTGCTGGCGACGAGCAGTACTTC.

This clonotype was recorded many times. The chain couples TRBV29-1 to TRBJ1-5, with 10 bases aligning to TRBD1. CDR1 is SQVTM, CDR2 ANQGSEA, per germline. CDR3 length: 14 amino acids. V lost 6 bases to trimming and J lost 7 bases; unmatched junction nucleotides: 9. The CDR3 bases are TGCAGCGTCTGCGTTGGGACAGGGGACCAGCCCCAGCATTTT. It specifies CSVCVGTGDQPQHF. The variable domain in full, completed from reference TRBV29-1 and TRBJ1-5, reads SAVISQKPSRDICQRGTSLTIQCQVDSQVTMMFWYRQQPGQSLTLIATANQGSEATYESGFVIDKFPISRPNLTFSTLTVSNMSPEDSSIYLCSVCVGTGDQPQHFGDGTRLSIL.

This clonotype was seen repeatedly, ten times or more. The chain combines TRBV12-3 or TRBV12-4 with TRBJ1-5; no clear D. CDR3 length: 12 amino acids. V shed 5 bases and J shed 6 bases, with 8 bases lying between them. The CDR3 is CASSGSGQPQHF. The DNA of the CDR3 is TGTGCCAGCAGTGGAAGTGGTCAGCCCCAGCATTTT.

The chain links TRBV5-1 to TRBJ1-6, with D unresolved. CDR1 and CDR2 (germline): SGHRS, YFSETQ. The CDR3 has 13 amino acids. The ends were cut back, 6 bases at V and 5 bases at J, with 9 bases in the middle. The CDR3 DNA is TGCGCCAGCACCGGGTCAGATAATTCACCCCTCCACTTT. Protein: CASTGSDNSPLHF.

In its sample, this clonotype was seen a few times. This chain uses TRBV20-1 with TRBJ2-7; D is ambiguous. Deletions cut 6 bases from V and 1 base from J, with 13 bases between. This CDR3 region has 13 residues. CDR1 and CDR2 (germline): DFQATT, SNEGSKA (reference sequence). The CDR3 coding sequence is TGCAGTGCCCAGGCAAGCTTTTCCTACGAGCAGTACTTC. This encodes CSAQASFSYEQYF.

This clonotype was seen repeatedly, ten times or more. This chain uses TRBV11-2 with TRBJ2-5; D unclear. Germline V lookup: CDR1 SGHAT, CDR2 FQNNGV. The germline V and J ends were trimmed by 6 bases and 5 bases, with 13 bases remaining between them. CDR3 length: 13 amino acids. This chain's CDR3 is CASSLYVGETQYF. In DNA form, the CDR3 reads TGTGCCAGCAGTTTATACGTGGGGGAGACCCAGTACTTC.

J is TRBJ2-5 and V is TRBV20-1, with D hard to call. Germline V gene lookup returns CDR1 DFQATT and CDR2 SNEGSKA (reference sequence). This CDR3 contains 11 residues. With 3 bases removed from V and 2 bases from J, the gap between germline ends came to 4 bases. The CDR3 loop is CSASSQETQYF. The DNA of the CDR3 is TGCAGTGCTAGCTCTCAAGAGACCCAGTACTTC.

This clonotype has a handful of counts. The rearrangement uses TRBV7-2 and TRBJ2-5; D is tentatively TRBD1 or TRBD2 (6 bases each). Germline-derived CDR1 and CDR2 are SGHTA and FQGNSA. This CDR3 contains 15 residues. The ends were cut back, 2 bases at V and 1 base at J, with 11 bases in the middle. The CDR3 reads CASSLLADSQETQYF. DNA of the CDR3: TGTGCCAGCAGCTTATTAGCGGACAGCCAAGAGACCCAGTACTTC.

In its sample, this clonotype was seen a few times. The chain employs TRBV12-3 or TRBV12-4 and TRBJ2-5; 11 bases line up with TRBD2. This CDR3 is built from 14 residues. J gave up 11 bases and V 6 bases, and 11 bases lay outside the gene matches. CDR3 sequence (DNA): TGTGCCAGCAGGCTGACTAGCGGGAAGAAAGAACAGTACTTC. Translation gives CASRLTSGKKEQYF.

This clonotype was observed a handful of times. This chain connects TRBV4-3 to TRBJ1-2; D call uncertain. The CDR3 has 13 amino acids. CDR1 and CDR2 from the germline V gene are LGHNA and YSLEER. V lost 1 base and J 13 bases, leaving 16 bases between the germline ends. The DNA for the CDR3 is TGCGCCAGCAGCCAAGGTTTAGGTCCGCTAGCCACCTTC. This sequence encodes CASSQGLGPLATF.

V is TRBV19 and J is TRBJ2-7; TRBD2 is a possible D gene (5 bases). The CDR3 is made up of 13 amino acids. In germline, CDR1 is LNHDA, CDR2 SQIVND (reference sequence). V lost 3 bases, J lost 3 bases, and 9 bases lay in between. The CDR3 spells CASSIGLNYEQYF. DNA of the CDR3: TGTGCCAGTAGTATCGGACTTAACTACGAGCAGTACTTC.

This clonotype occurred a few times. V usage is TRBV27 and J usage is TRBJ1-1, with 9 bases fitting TRBD1. Trimming cost V 5 bases and J 13 bases; bases outside gene matches: 14. Germline V lookup: CDR1 MNHEY, CDR2 SMNVEV (reference sequence). The CDR3 length is 14 residues. CDR3 in amino acids: CASSKAGTGLGFFF. The DNA for the CDR3 is TGTGCCAGCAGTAAGGCCGGGACAGGGCTAGGTTTTTTCTTT.

This clonotype turned up a few times. The CDR3 region is CASSPGAGSVTGELFF. CDR3 in DNA: TGTGCCAGCAGCCCGGGAGCGGGGTCTGTCACCGGGGAGCTGTTTTTT. The gene calls are TRBV3-1 and TRBJ2-2; 7 nucleotides line up with TRBD2. CDR1 is LGHDT, CDR2 YNNKEL, per germline (reference sequence). This CDR3 has 16 amino acids. The J segment lost 4 bases and the V segment lost 4 bases, leaving 9 bases of the junction unmatched. The full variable domain, its missing parts supplied by reference TRBV3-1 and TRBJ2-2, is DTAVSQTPKYLVTQMGNDKSIKCEQNLGHDTMYWYKQDSKKFLKIMFSYNNKELIINETVPNRFSPKSPDKAHLNLHINSLELGDSAVYFCASSPGAGSVTGELFFGEGSRLTVL.

This clonotype was seen at least ten times. The chain employs TRBV12-3 or TRBV12-4 and TRBJ2-7; no definite D call. This CDR3 has 11 residues. The V and J ends lost 5 bases and 3 bases respectively, with 5 bases between them. CDR3: CASSPDYEQYF. The CDR3 DNA reads as TGTGCCAGCAGTCCAGACTACGAGCAGTACTTC.

The genes are TRBV14 and TRBJ2-1, with D possibly being TRBD1 (5 bases). Germline CDR1 is SGHDN and CDR2 is FVKESK. The V end lost 1 base, the J end lost 7 bases, and 14 bases lay between the germline ends. The CDR3 is 15 residues long. CDR3 region: CASSQGLAGRNEQFF. As DNA, the CDR3 is TGTGCCAGCAGCCAAGGGCTGGCAGGGCGTAATGAGCAGTTCTTC.

This clonotype was seen a few times. This chain joins TRBV27 and TRBJ2-1; the match to TRBD2 covers 10 bases. Losses at the gene ends were 3 bases for V and 4 bases for J; bases not matched to a gene: 24. The CDR3 is 22 residues long. Germline V gene data show CDR1 as MNHEY and CDR2 as SMNVEV (reference sequence). CDR3 residues: CASSFLRASGSLVLEPYNEQFF. In DNA form, the CDR3 reads TGTGCCAGCAGTTTCCTCCGTGCTAGCGGGAGTTTGGTGCTGGAACCTTACAATGAGCAGTTCTTC.

The gene calls are TRBV7-2 and TRBJ1-2; D is undetermined. Germline V gives CDR1 SGHTA, CDR2 FQGNSA. Trimming took 3 bases from V and 6 from J, leaving 11 bases between them. This CDR3 is built from 13 residues. The DNA of the CDR3 is TGTGCCAGCAGCTTTACAGCGGAGCATGGCTACACCTTC. This gives the protein CASSFTAEHGYTF.

The table lists this clonotype with a few counts. The gene calls are TRBV7-9 and TRBJ2-1; 7 nucleotides line up with TRBD1. This CDR3 region has 15 residues. Per the germline V gene, CDR1 is SEHNR and CDR2 is FQNEAQ (reference sequence). J gave up 2 bases and V 6 bases, and 7 bases lay outside the gene matches. The CDR3 DNA is TGTGCCAGCAGACACGACAGGGACCCCTACAATGAGCAGTTCTTC. This translates into CASRHDRDPYNEQFF.

This clonotype was seen many times. In nucleotides, the CDR3 is TGTGCCAGCAGCTCAGGAGCCTACAATGAGCAGTTCTTC. As protein: CASSSGAYNEQFF. V usage is TRBV5-6 and J usage is TRBJ2-1; D is unclear. This CDR3 is 13 amino acids long. Germline lookup yields CDR1 SGHDT and CDR2 YYEEEE. V was shortened by 3 bases and J by 2 bases, with 6 bases between the two germline ends.

The J gene is TRBJ2-1, the V gene TRBV6-2 or TRBV6-3; the match to TRBD2 covers 10 bases. The CDR3 has 15 residues. V gave up 6 bases and J gave up 2 bases; unmatched junction bases: 4. Germline assignment: CDR1 MNHEY and CDR2 SVGEGT. The DNA of the CDR3 is TGTGCCAGCAGCTCCGGGACTAGCGCCTACAATGAGCAGTTCTTC. Its translation is CASSSGTSAYNEQFF.

The chain combines TRBV4-3 with TRBJ2-3, with D tentatively TRBD1 (5 bases). V shed 0 bases and J shed 4 bases, with 11 bases lying between them. The germline V gene encodes CDR1 LGHNA and CDR2 YSLEER. The CDR3 has 15 amino acids. Here the CDR3 reads CASSQDPAGSDTQYF. The CDR3 region has the DNA TGCGCCAGCAGCCAAGATCCCGCAGGGTCAGATACGCAGTATTTT.

This clonotype was detected a few times. The chain joins TRBV20-1 to TRBJ2-3; D gene ambiguous. Trimming took 1 base from V and 6 from J, leaving 17 bases between them. Germline V CDR1 and CDR2: DFQATT, SNEGSKA (reference sequence). The CDR3 has 15 amino acids. DNA of the CDR3: TGCAGTGCTAGAGTCGGGCCAGGTGCCCCGGATACGCAGTATTTT. This translates into CSARVGPGAPDTQYF.

This sequence joins TRBV12-3 or TRBV12-4 and TRBJ2-7; D not certain. This CDR3 region has 13 residues. V was clipped by 5 bases and J by 3 bases, with 11 bases between them. This chain's CDR3 is CASSPNPRYEQYF. CDR3 coding DNA: TGTGCCAGCAGTCCTAATCCCCGCTACGAGCAGTACTTC.

This clonotype came up many times. An end of the junction differs from the germline gene, which may be a read error. The CDR3 nucleotides are TGTGCCAGCAGCTTAGGGACAGGGGCCTACGAGCAGTACTTC. Translation gives CASSLGTGAYEQYF. V gene TRBV12-3 or TRBV12-4 combines with J gene TRBJ2-7, with 10 bases fitting TRBD1. The CDR3 has 14 residues.

This clonotype was counted a few times. The V and J genes are TRBV9 and TRBJ2-3; D not certain. V was shortened by 0 bases and J by 0 bases, with 8 bases between the two germline ends. CDR3 size: 15 residues. Germline loops: CDR1 SGDLS, CDR2 YYNGEE. CDR3 protein: CASSVGVSSTDTQYF. DNA of the CDR3: TGTGCCAGCAGCGTAGGGGTCTCTAGCACAGATACGCAGTATTTT. Full variable domain (missing parts from reference TRBV9 and TRBJ2-3): DSGVTQTPKHLITATGQRVTLRCSPRSGDLSVYWYQQSLDQGLQFLIQYYNGEERAKGNILERFSAQQFPDLHSELNLSSLELGDSALYFCASSVGVSSTDTQYFGPGTRLTVL.

This chain uses TRBV9 with TRBJ2-7; a weak D match, TRBD2 (5 bases). In germline, CDR1 is SGDLS, CDR2 YYNGEE. Between the trimmed V and J ends, which lost 1 base and 2 bases, there was a span of 13 bases. The CDR3 contains 15 residues. The CDR3 spells CASSVSADGTYEQYF. CDR3 nucleotides: TGTGCCAGCAGCGTAAGTGCGGACGGGACCTACGAGCAGTACTTC.

This clonotype was detected only a few times. This chain joins TRBV29-1 and TRBJ2-3; D is possibly TRBD2 (5 bases). The CDR3 extends over 11 amino acids. Trimming removed 4 bases from V and 9 bases from J, with 11 bases in between. In germline, CDR1 is SQVTM, CDR2 ANQGSEA. The CDR3: CSVVWGETQYF. The CDR3 coding sequence is TGCAGCGTTGTATGGGGAGAGACGCAGTATTTT.

The genes are TRBV29-1 and TRBJ2-5, with 13 bases aligning to TRBD2. Germline lookup yields CDR1 SQVTM and CDR2 ANQGSEA. There are 15 residues in the CDR3. V trimming: 8 bases; J trimming: 3 bases; junction bases outside the gene matches: 9. CDR3 protein: CSFSGTSGMEETQYF. CDR3 coding DNA: TGCAGCTTCTCCGGGACTAGCGGGATGGAAGAGACCCAGTACTTC.

The CDR3 coding sequence is TGTGCCAGCAGTTTATGGTCGGGGGGCCACACAGATACGCAGTATTTT. It is translated as CASSLWSGGHTDTQYF. V gene TRBV12-3 or TRBV12-4 combines with J gene TRBJ2-3; D perhaps matches TRBD2 (7 bases). The CDR3 is 16 amino acids. Trimming left V 2 bases short and J 2 bases short, with 14 bases between.

This clonotype showed up just a few times. The gene calls are TRBV5-1 and TRBJ2-1; the match to TRBD1 covers 8 bases. The CDR3 spans 13 residues. The germline gives CDR1 SGHRS, CDR2 YFSETQ. The junction had 7 bases not matched to a gene; V was cut back by 7 bases and J by 7 bases. CDR3 region: CASGAGGTNEQFF. In nucleotides, the CDR3 is TGCGCCAGCGGGGCAGGGGGCACGAATGAGCAGTTCTTC.

This clonotype was seen repeatedly, ten times or more. The chain uses TRBV10-3 and TRBJ1-1; a possible D gene is TRBD1 (6 bases). The germline V and J ends were trimmed by 8 bases and 4 bases, with 17 bases remaining between them. The CDR3 is made up of 14 amino acids. Germline values: CDR1 ENHRY, CDR2 SYGVKD. CDR3 protein: CAISYGARGTEAFF. CDR3 DNA: TGTGCCATCTCTTATGGGGCCAGGGGCACTGAAGCTTTCTTT.

This clonotype was observed a few times. The gene calls are TRBV5-1 and TRBJ1-2, with 7 bases aligning to TRBD1. After removal of 2 bases from V and 8 bases from J, the junction contained 9 bases not matched to a gene. The CDR3 runs 14 residues. From germline, CDR1 is SGHRS and CDR2 YFSETQ. The CDR3 DNA reads as TGCGCCAGCAGCTTACAGGGGCAATCTCGCGGCTACACCTTC. Its protein is CASSLQGQSRGYTF.